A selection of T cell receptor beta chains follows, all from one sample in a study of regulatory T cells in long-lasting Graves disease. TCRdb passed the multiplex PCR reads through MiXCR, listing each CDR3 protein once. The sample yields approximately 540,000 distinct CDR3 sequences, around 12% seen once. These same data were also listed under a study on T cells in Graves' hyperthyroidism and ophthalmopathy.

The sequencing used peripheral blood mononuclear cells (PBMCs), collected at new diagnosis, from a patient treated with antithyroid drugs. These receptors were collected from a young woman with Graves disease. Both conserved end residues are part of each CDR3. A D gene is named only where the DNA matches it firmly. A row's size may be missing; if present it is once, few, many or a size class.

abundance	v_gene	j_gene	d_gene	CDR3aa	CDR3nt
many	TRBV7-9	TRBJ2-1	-	CASSLAAGYPNEQFF	TGTGCCAGCAGCTTAGCGGCGGGATATCCCAATGAGCAGTTCTTC
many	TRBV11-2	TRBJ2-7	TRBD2	CASSYTGGQSYEQYF	TGTGCCAGCAGCTATACGGGAGGACAATCCTACGAGCAGTACTTC
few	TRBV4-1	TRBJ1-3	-	CASSVEGLISGNTIYF	TGCGCCAGCAGCGTGGAGGGGCTAATCTCTGGAAACACCATATATTTT
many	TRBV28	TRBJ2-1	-	CASSPSLVAGLSFF	TGTGCCAGCAGTCCCTCACTAGTCGCAGGGCTTTCGTTCTTC
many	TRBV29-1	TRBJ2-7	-	CSVARGKLYEQYF	TGCAGCGTTGCCAGGGGTAAGCTCTACGAGCAGTACTTC
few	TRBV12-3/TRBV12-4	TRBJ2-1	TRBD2	CASSNRLAGGYNEQFF	TGTGCCAGCAGTAACAGACTAGCGGGAGGTTACAATGAGCAGTTCTTC
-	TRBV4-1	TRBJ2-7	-	CAGSQGAWSFSPLDF	TGCGCCGGCAGCCAAGGGGCCTGGAGTTTCTCCCCGCTCGACTTC
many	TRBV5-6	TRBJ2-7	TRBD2	CASSPRASGTYEQYF	TGTGCCAGCAGCCCTCGGGCTAGCGGAACCTACGAGCAGTACTTC
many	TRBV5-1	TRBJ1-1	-	CASSLAGIGTEAFF	TGCGCCAGCAGCTTGGCGGGGATTGGCACTGAAGCTTTCTTT
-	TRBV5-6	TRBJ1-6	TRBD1	CASSSILTDRDNSPLHF	TGTGCCAGCAGCTCCATATTGACGGACAGGGATAATTCACCCCTCCACTTT
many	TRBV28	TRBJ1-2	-	CASRYPLSRSGNYGYTF	TGTGCCAGCAGATACCCATTAAGTAGGTCTGGGAACTATGGCTACACCTTC
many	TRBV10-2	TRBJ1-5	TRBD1	CASSEGTGGGNQPQHF	TGCGCCAGCAGTGAGGGGACAGGGGGCGGGAATCAGCCCCAGCATTTT
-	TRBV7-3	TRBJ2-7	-	CASSVGAGDAYEQYF	TGTGCCAGCAGCGTCGGTGCGGGCGACGCCTACGAGCAGTACTTC
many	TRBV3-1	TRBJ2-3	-	CASSQVTDTQYF	TGTGCCAGCAGCCAGGTTACAGATACGCAGTATTTT
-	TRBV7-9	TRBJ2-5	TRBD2	CASSRRGLVGGETQYF	TGTGCCAGCAGCCGCCGGGGACTAGTAGGGGGAGAGACCCAGTACTTC
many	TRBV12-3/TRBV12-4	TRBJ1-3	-	CASSFLGIHSGNTIYF	TGTGCCAGCAGTTTCCTTGGCATCCACTCTGGAAACACCATATATTTT
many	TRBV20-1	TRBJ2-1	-	CSARGIRPNEQFF	TGCAGTGCTAGAGGAATCCGGCCCAATGAGCAGTTCTTC
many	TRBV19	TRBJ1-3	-	CASSTRGGHYSGNTIYF	TGTGCCAGTAGTACACGGGGAGGACATTATTCTGGAAACACCATATATTTT
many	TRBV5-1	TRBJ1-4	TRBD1	CASSARQGNYEKLFF	TGCGCCAGCAGCGCCCGACAGGGGAACTATGAAAAACTGTTTTTT
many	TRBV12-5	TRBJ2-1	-	CASGSLFNEQFF	TGTGCTAGTGGTTCGCTCTTCAATGAGCAGTTCTTC
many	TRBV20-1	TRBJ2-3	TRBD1	CSARTGQVDTQYF	TGCAGTGCTCGGACAGGGCAGGTAGATACGCAGTATTTT
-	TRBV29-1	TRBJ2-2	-	CSVVRGNTGELFF	TGCAGCGTTGTTCGGGGGAACACCGGGGAGCTGTTTTTT